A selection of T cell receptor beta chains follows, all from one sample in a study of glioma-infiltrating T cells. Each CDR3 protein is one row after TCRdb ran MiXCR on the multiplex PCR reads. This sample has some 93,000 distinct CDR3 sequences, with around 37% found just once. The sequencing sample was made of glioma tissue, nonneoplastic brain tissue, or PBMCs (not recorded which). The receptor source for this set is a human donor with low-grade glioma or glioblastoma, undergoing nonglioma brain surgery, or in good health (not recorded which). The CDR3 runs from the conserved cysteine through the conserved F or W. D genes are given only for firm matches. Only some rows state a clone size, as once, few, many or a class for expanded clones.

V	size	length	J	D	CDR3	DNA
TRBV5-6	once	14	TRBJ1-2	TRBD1	CASSSKGANYGYTF	TGTGCCAGCAGCTCAAAGGGGGCCAACTATGGCTACACCTTC
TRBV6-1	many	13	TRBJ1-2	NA	CASRGRIDYGHTF	TGTGCCAGCCGGGGGCGTATCGACTATGGCCACACCTTC
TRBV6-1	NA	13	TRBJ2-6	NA	CASSHSGANVLTF	TGTGCCAGCAGTCACTCTGGGGCCAACGTCCTGACTTTC
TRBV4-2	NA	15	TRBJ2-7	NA	CASSQLRPPKDEQYF	TGTGCCAGCAGCCAACTCCGACCCCCGAAGGACGAGCAGTACTTC
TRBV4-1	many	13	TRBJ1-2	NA	CASSQEPFGGYTF	TGCGCCAGCAGCCAAGAACCGTTCGGTGGCTACACCTTC
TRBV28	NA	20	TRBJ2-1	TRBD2	CASSCRGTSGRARRHNEQFF	TGTGCCAGCAGTTGCCGAGGGACTAGCGGGAGGGCCCGGAGGCACAATGAGCAGTTCTTC
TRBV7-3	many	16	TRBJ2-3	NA	CASSLTGGWGTDTQYF	TGTGCCAGCAGCTTAACAGGGGGGTGGGGCACAGATACGCAGTATTTT
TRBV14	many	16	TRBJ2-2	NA	CASSQVLGRFTGELFF	TGTGCCAGCAGCCAAGTCCTTGGTCGGTTCACCGGGGAGCTGTTTTTT
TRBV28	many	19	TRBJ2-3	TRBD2	CASSSPPRGLAGSGDTQYF	TGTGCCAGCAGTTCTCCACCCCGGGGACTAGCGGGGTCTGGAGATACGCAGTATTTT
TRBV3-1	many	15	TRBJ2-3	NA	CASSPRGSGTDTQYF	TGTGCCAGCAGCCCCCGGGGTAGCGGCACAGATACGCAGTATTTT
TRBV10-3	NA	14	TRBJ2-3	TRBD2	CAITTSGGAGTQYF	TGTGCCATCACTACTAGCGGGGGGGCCGGTACGCAGTATTTT
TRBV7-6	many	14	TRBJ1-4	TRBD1	CASSPTGVGEKLFF	TGTGCCAGCAGCCCGACAGGGGTCGGGGAAAAACTGTTTTTT
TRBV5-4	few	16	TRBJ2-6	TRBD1	CASSRPGTAGANVLTF	TGTGCCAGCAGCCGACCAGGGACAGCTGGGGCCAACGTCCTGACTTTC
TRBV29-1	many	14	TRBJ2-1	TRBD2	CSVSQLAGRNEQFF	TGCAGCGTTAGTCAGCTAGCGGGCCGGAATGAGCAGTTCTTC